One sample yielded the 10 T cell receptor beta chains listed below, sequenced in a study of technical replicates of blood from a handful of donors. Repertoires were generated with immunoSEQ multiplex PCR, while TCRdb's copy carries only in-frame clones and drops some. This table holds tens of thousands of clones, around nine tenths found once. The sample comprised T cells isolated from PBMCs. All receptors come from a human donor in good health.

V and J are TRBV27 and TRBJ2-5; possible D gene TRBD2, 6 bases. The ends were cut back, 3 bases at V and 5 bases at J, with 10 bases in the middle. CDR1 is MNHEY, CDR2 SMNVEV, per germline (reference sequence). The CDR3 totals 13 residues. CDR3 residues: CASSFLGGETQYF. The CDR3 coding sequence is TGTGCCAGCAGTTTCTTGGGGGGTGAGACCCAGTACTTC.

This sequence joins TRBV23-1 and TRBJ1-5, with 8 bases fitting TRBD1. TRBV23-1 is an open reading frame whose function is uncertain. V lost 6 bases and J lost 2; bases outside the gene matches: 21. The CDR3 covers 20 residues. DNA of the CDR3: TGCGCCAGCAGACAAGCCCCGGACAGGGCTTGGGGTTGTGGCAATCAGCCCCAGCATTTT. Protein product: CASRQAPDRAWGCGNQPQHF.

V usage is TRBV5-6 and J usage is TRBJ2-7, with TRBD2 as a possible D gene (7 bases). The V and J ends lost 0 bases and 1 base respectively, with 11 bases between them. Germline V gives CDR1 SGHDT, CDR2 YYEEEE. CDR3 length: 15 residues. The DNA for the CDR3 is TGTGCCAGCAGCTTGGGAGCGGGACAATCCTACGAGCAGTACTTC. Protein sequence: CASSLGAGQSYEQYF.

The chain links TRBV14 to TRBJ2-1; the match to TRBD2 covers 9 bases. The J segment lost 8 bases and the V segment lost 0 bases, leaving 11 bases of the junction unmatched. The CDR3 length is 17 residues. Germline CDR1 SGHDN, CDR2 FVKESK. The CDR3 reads CASSQDGFLAGKYEQFF. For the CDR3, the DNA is TGTGCCAGCAGCCAAGACGGTTTCCTAGCGGGGAAATATGAGCAGTTCTTC.

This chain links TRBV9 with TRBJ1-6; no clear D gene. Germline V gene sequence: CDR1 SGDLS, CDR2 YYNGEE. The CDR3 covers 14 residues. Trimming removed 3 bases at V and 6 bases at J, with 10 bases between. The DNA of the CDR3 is TGTGCCAGCAGCGGCGATTTACTTAATTCACCCCTCCACTTT. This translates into CASSGDLLNSPLHF.

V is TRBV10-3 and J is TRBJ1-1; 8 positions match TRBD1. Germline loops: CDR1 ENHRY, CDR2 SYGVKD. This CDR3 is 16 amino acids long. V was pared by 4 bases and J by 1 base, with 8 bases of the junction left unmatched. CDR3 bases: TGTGCCATCAGTGGGTACCAGGGACAGGAGAACACTGAAGCTTTCTTT. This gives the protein CAISGYQGQENTEAFF.

The CDR3 protein is CAISDRGGRETQYF. The CDR3 DNA follows: TGTGCCATCAGTGATCGCGGGGGCCGGGAGACCCAGTACTTC. The V gene is TRBV10-3, the J gene TRBJ2-5; a possible D gene is TRBD2 (7 bases). V dropped 3 bases and J dropped 5 bases, with 13 bases sitting between them. This CDR3 comprises 14 residues. Per germline, CDR1 ENHRY and CDR2 SYGVKD.

The CDR3 spells CASRQGDYGYTF. The CDR3 DNA reads TGTGCCAGCAGACAGGGGGACTATGGCTACACCTTC. The V call is TRBV6-5, the J call TRBJ1-2; the match to TRBD1 covers 8 bases. In germline, CDR1 is MNHEY, CDR2 SVGAGI. V shed 6 bases, J shed 3 bases, and the junction held 0 bases outside the gene matches. CDR3 length equals 12 residues.

The CDR3 DNA follows: TGTGCCAGCAGTGAACGGGAGAACACTGAAGCTTTCTTT. It translates to CASSERENTEAFF. The J gene is TRBJ1-1, the V gene TRBV6-1; D not resolved. Germline CDR1 and CDR2: MNHNS and SASEGT. The V end was cut by 2 bases, the J end by 1 base, with 5 bases between. This CDR3 comprises 13 residues.

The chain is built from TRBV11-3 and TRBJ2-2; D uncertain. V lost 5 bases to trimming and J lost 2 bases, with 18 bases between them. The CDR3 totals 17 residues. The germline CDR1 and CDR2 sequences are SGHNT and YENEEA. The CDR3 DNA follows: TGTGCCAGCAGCCAGGTGGGCAGCCGGCGAAACACCGGGGAGCTGTTTTTT. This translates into CASSQVGSRRNTGELFF.